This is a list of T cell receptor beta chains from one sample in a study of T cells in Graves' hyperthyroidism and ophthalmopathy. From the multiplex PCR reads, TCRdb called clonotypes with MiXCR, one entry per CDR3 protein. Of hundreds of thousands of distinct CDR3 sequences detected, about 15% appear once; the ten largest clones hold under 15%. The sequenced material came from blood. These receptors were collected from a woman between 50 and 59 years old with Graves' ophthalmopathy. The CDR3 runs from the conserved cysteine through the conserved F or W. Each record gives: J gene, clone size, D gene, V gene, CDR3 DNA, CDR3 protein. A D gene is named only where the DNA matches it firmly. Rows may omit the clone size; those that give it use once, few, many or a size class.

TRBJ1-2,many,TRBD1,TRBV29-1,TGCAGCGTCGCTGGGACAGTATCCTTCGATAACTATGGCTACACCTTC,CSVAGTVSFDNYGYTF
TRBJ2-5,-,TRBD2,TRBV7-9,TGTGCCAGCAGCTTAACAAGCGGGAGAGTCGGGACCCAGTACTTC,CASSLTSGRVGTQYF
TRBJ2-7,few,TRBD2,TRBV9,TGTGCCAGCAGCGTAGAGACTAGCGGGATTTACGAGCAGTACTTC,CASSVETSGIYEQYF
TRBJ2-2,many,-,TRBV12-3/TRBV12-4,TGTGCCAGCAGTTTACAGGATTTCACCGGGGAGCTGTTTTTT,CASSLQDFTGELFF
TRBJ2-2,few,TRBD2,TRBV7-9,TGTGCCAGCAGCTCTCCTTGGACTAGCGGGAACACCGGGGAGCTGTTTTTT,CASSSPWTSGNTGELFF
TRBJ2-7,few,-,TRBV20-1,TGCAGTGCTAGAGCAACCCTCAATAAGCTGTCCGAGCAGTACTTC,CSARATLNKLSEQYF
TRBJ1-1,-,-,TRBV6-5,TGTGCCAGCAGTTACTCGTTTCGGGACACTGAAGCTTTCTTT,CASSYSFRDTEAFF
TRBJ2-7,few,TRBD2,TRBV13,TGTGCCAGCAGGAGGACTAGCGGGAGGAGGTACGAGCAGTACTTC,CASRRTSGRRYEQYF
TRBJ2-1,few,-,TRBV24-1,TGTGCCACCAGTCCGTCTAGCAATGAGCAGTTCTTC,CATSPSSNEQFF
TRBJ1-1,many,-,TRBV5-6,TGTGCCAGCAGCTTGGCTGGGGGCTTCACTGAAGCTTTCTTT,CASSLAGGFTEAFF
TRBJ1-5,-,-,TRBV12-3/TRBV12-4,TGTGCCAGCAGTGGGGGGTTTCAGCCCCAGCATTTT,CASSGGFQPQHF
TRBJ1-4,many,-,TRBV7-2,TGTGCCAGCAGCTTAGCGGTTTGGTTTGGACAGAACCCTGAAAAACTGTTTTTT,CASSLAVWFGQNPEKLFF
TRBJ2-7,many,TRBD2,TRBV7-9,TGTGCCCAGCTGGAGCTAGCGGGAGGAGTATCCTACGAGCAGTACTTC,CAQLELAGGVSYEQYF
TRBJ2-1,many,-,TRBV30,TGTGCCTGGAGTGTACCTGAGGGAGTCTTGGATGAGCAGTTCTTC,CAWSVPEGVLDEQFF
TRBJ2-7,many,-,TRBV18,TGTGCCAGCTCACGCCCGGGACGGTTTTACGAGCAGTACTTC,CASSRPGRFYEQYF
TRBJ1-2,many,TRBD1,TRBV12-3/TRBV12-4,TGTGCCAGCAGTTTGGGGACAGGACGTGGCTACACCTTC,CASSLGTGRGYTF
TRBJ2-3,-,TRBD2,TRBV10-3,TGTGCCATCACTCAGCGGGAGAGCACAGATACGCAGTATTTT,CAITQRESTDTQYF
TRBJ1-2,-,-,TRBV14,TGTGCCAGCAGCCTATTCGGGGCAGGAGCTAACTATGGCTACACCTTC,CASSLFGAGANYGYTF
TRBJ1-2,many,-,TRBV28,TGTGCCAGCAATCCCCCGGGACGGGAGGGCTATGGCTACACCTTC,CASNPPGREGYGYTF
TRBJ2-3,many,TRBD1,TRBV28,TGTGCCAGCAGACCTATCGGGACAGGGACGGATACGCAGTATTTT,CASRPIGTGTDTQYF
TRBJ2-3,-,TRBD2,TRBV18,TGTGCCAGCTCACCAATCGCAGCGGGAGGGCCGGAAAGCACAGATACGCAGTATTTT,CASSPIAAGGPESTDTQYF
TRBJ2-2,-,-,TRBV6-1,TGTGCCAGCAGTGAAGTATGGACAGCCACCGGGGAGCTGTTTTTT,CASSEVWTATGELFF
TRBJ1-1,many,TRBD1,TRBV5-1,TGCGCCAGCAGCTTAAGACAGGGCCGGGACACTGAAGCTTTCTTT,CASSLRQGRDTEAFF
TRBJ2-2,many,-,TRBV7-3,TGTGCCAGCAGCTTCGAAGGGGGGGAGCTGTTTTTT,CASSFEGGELFF
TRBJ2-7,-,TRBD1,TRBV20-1,TGCAGTGCTAGCCTCCTAGGGACAGGGTACTCCTACGAGCAGTACTTC,CSASLLGTGYSYEQYF
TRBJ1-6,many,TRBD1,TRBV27,TGTGCCAGCAGTTTAAAGGGGCGCGACAGGGTTTTAGGTTCACCCCTCCACTTT,CASSLKGRDRVLGSPLHF
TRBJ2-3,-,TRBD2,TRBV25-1,TGTGCCAGCCGCCAAGCGGGAGGGAACACAGATACGCAGTATTTT,CASRQAGGNTDTQYF
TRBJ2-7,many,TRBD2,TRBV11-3,TGTGCCAGCAGCTTAGTGGCGGGAGGTGCTTACGAGCAGTACTTC,CASSLVAGGAYEQYF
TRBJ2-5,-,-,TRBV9,TGTGCCAGCAGCGAGGGTGCCTTAGGGCGGGACCAAGAGACCCAGTACTTC,CASSEGALGRDQETQYF
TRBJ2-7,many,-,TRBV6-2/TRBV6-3,TGTGCCAGCAGTTCTCCCCAGGAGCAGTACTTC,CASSSPQEQYF
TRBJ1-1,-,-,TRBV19,TGTGCCAGTAGTATGGGGGCGCGAGGCACTGAAGCTTTCTTT,CASSMGARGTEAFF
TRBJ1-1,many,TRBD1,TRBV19,TGTGCCAGTAGTAGCGACAGGGTTACTACTGAAGCTTTCTTT,CASSSDRVTTEAFF
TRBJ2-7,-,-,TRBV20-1,TGCAGTGCTAGGTCAGAAACCTACGAGCAGTACTTC,CSARSETYEQYF
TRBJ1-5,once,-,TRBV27,TGTGCCAGCAGTTTATTGACCGGTAATCAGCCCCAGCATTTT,CASSLLTGNQPQHF
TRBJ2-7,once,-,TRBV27,TGTGCCAGCAGTTCCCACAGGAGTCCGTACGAGCAGTACTTC,CASSSHRSPYEQYF
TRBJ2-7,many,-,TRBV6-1,TGTGCCAGCAGGGAAGAAATTTTTAGCTCCTACGAGCAGTACTTC,CASREEIFSSYEQYF
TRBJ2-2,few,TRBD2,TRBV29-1,TGCAGCGTTCAGACTAGCGGGAAGAACACCGGGGAGCTGTTTTTT,CSVQTSGKNTGELFF
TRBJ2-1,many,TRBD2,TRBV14,TGTGCCAGCAGCCAAAGAAGGGCGATTAGCGGGAGTGAGCAGTTCTTC,CASSQRRAISGSEQFF
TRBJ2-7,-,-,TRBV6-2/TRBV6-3,TGTGCCAGCAGCGGAGGGCGGGAAGGGTACGAGCAGTACTTC,CASSGGREGYEQYF
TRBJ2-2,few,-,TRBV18,TGTGCCAGCTCACCAGAGGACGGGAAAAACACCGGGGAGCTGTTTTTT,CASSPEDGKNTGELFF
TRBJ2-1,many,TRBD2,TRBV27,TGTGCCAGCAGTTATGGGGAACGGGGGGTGAATGAGCAGTTCTTC,CASSYGERGVNEQFF
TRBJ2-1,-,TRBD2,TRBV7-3,TGTGCCAGCAGCTTAAGTCTGGCGGGAGGGCCGAGCTCCTACAATGAGCAGTTCTTC,CASSLSLAGGPSSYNEQFF
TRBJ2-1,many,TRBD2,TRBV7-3,TGTGCCAGCAGCTTATACGGGACTACCTACAATGAGCAGTTCTTC,CASSLYGTTYNEQFF
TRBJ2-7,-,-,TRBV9,TGTGCCAGCAGCCCCGAGACTAACTCCTACGAGCAGTACTTC,CASSPETNSYEQYF
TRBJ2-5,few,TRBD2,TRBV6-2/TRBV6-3,TGTGCCAGCAGACCCCGACTAGCGGTTCAAGAGACCCAGTACTTC,CASRPRLAVQETQYF
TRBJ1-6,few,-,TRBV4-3,TGCGCCAGCAGCCAAGGGGGGGGATATTCACCCCTCCACTTT,CASSQGGGYSPLHF
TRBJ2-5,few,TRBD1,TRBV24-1,TGTGCCACCAGTGATTACAGGGGGTCGGAGACCCAGTACTTC,CATSDYRGSETQYF
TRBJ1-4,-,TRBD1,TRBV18,TGTGCCAGCTCACCATCCAGGGGGCGTGAAAAACTGTTTTTT,CASSPSRGREKLFF
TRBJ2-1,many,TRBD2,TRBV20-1,TGCAGTGCTAGTTTACTAGCGGGAGCCAATGAGCAGTTCTTC,CSASLLAGANEQFF
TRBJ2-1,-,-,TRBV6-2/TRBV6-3,TGTGCCAGCACCCAGCGGTACAATGAGCAGTTCTTC,CASTQRYNEQFF
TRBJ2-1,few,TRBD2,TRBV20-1,TGCAGTGCTACCAGACCGGGACTAAGGCGGTTCTTC,CSATRPGLRRFF
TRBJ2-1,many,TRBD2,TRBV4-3,TGCGCCAGCAGCCAAGATCCACTAGCGGGAGATATCTCCTACAATGAGCAGTTCTTC,CASSQDPLAGDISYNEQFF
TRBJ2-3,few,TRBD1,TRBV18,TGTGCCAGCTCACCCAGGACAGGGGGCGTGGGAGATACGCAGTATTTT,CASSPRTGGVGDTQYF
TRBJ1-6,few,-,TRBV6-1,TGTGCCAGCAGGACGGGACACTATAATTCACCCCTCCACTTT,CASRTGHYNSPLHF
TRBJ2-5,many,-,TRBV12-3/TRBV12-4,TGTGCCAGCAGTTATTTCTTCGGAGAGACCCAGTACTTC,CASSYFFGETQYF